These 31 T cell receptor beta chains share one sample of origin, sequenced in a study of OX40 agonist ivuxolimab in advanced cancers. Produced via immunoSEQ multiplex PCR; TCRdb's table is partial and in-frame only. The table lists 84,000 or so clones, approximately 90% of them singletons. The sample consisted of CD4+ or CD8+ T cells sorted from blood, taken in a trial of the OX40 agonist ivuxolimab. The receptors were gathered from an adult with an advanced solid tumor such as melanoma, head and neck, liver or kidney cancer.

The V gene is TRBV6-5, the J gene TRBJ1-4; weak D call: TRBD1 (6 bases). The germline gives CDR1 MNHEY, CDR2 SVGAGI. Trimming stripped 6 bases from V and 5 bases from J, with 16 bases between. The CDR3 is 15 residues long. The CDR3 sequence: CASSPGQSPNEKLFF. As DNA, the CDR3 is TGTGCCAGCAGCCCTGGACAGAGCCCAAATGAAAAACTGTTTTTT.

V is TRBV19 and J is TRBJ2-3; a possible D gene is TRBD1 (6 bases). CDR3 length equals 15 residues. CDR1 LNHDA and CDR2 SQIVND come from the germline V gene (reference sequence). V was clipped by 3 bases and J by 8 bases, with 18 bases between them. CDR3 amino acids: CASSIIIGGQGTQYF. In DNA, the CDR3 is TGTGCCAGTAGTATTATAATAGGGGGTCAGGGTACGCAGTATTTT.

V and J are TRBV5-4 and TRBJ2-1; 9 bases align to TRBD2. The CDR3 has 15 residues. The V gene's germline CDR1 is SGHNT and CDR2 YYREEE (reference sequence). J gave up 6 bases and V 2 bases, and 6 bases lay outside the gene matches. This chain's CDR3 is CASSLASGGRNEQFF. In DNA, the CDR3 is TGTGCCAGCAGCTTAGCCAGCGGGGGGCGCAATGAGCAGTTCTTC. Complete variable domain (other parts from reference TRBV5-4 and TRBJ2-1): ETGVTQSPTHLIKTRGQQVTLRCSSQSGHNTVSWYQQALGQGPQFIFQYYREEENGRGNFPPRFSGLQFPNYSSELNVNALELDDSALYLCASSLASGGRNEQFFGPGTRLTVL.

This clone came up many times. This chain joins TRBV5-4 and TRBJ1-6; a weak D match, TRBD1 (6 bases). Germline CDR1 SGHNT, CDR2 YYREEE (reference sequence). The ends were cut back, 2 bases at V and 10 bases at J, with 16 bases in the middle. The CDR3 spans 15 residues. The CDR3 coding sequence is TGTGCCAGCAGCTTAAGGACAGACTCAAAATCACCCCTCCACTTT. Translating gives CASSLRTDSKSPLHF. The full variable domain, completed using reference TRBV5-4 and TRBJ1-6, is ETGVTQSPTHLIKTRGQQVTLRCSSQSGHNTVSWYQQALGQGPQFIFQYYREEENGRGNFPPRFSGLQFPNYSSELNVNALELDDSALYLCASSLRTDSKSPLHFGNGTRLTVT.

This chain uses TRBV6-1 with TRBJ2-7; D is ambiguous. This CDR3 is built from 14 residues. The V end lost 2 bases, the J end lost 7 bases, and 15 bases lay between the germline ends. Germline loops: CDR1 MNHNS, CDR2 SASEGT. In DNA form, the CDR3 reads TGTGCCAGCAGTGAATTGGATCACAACGGGGAGCAGTACTTC. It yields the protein CASSELDHNGEQYF.

The CDR3, as DNA: TGTGCCAGCAGTCCAAAGGACAGCCGCTCTGGAAACACCATATATTTT. It yields the protein CASSPKDSRSGNTIYF. The J gene is TRBJ1-3, the V gene TRBV27; D is possibly TRBD1 (6 bases). Trimming pared 5 bases from V and 0 bases from J, leaving 14 bases between. The germline CDR1 and CDR2 sequences are MNHEY and SMNVEV (reference sequence). The CDR3 covers 16 residues.

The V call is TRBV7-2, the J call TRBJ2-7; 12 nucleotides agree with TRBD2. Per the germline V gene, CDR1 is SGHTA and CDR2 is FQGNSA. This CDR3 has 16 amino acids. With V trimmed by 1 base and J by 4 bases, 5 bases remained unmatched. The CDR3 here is CASSLVLAGGKYEQYF. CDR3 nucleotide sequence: TGTGCCAGCAGCTTAGTCCTAGCGGGGGGGAAATACGAGCAGTACTTC.

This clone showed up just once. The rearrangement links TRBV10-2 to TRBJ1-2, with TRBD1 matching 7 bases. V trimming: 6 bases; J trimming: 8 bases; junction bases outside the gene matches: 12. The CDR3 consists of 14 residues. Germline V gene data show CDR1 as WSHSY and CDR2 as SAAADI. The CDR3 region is CASSTEDRWNGYTF. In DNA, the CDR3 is TGCGCCAGCAGCACTGAGGACAGGTGGAACGGCTACACCTTC.

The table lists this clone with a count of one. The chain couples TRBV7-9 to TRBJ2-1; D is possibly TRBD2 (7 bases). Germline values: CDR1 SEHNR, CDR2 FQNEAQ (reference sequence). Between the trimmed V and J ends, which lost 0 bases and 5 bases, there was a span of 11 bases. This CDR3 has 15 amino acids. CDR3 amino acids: CASSLAGGPNNEQFF. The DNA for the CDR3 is TGTGCCAGCAGCTTAGCGGGGGGGCCCAACAATGAGCAGTTCTTC.

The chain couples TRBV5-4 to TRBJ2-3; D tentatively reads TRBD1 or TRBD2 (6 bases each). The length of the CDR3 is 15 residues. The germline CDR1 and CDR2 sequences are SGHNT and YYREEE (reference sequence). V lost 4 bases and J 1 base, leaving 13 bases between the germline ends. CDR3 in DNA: TGTGCCAGCAGCAAAGGGGGGCCGGGCACAGATACGCAGTATTTT. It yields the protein CASSKGGPGTDTQYF.

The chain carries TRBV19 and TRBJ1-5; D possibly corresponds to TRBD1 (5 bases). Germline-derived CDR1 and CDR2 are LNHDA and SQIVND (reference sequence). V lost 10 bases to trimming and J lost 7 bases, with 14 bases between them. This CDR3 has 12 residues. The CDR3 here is CATTQASQPQHF. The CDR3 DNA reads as TGTGCCACAACACAGGCTTCGCAGCCCCAGCATTTT.

CDR3 amino acids: CASSSGNYEQYF. The CDR3 nucleotides are TGTGCCAGCAGTTCGGGGAATTACGAGCAGTACTTC. V usage is TRBV11-3 and J usage is TRBJ2-7; the D gene is possibly TRBD2 (5 bases). CDR3 length: 12 residues. Per germline, CDR1 SGHNT and CDR2 YENEEA. V lost 6 bases and J 4 bases, leaving 10 bases between the germline ends.

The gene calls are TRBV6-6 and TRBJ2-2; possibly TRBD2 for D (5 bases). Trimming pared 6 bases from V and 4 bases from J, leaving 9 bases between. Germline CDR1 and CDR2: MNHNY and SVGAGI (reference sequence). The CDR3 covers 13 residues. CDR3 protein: CASSPRGTGELFF. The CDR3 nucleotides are TGTGCCAGCAGCCCCCGGGGCACCGGGGAGCTGTTTTTT.

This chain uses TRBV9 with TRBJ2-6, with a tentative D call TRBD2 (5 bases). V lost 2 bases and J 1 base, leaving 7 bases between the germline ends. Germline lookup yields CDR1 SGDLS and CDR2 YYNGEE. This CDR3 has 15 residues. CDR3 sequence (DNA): TGTGCCAGCAGCGTGGGCGGGTCTGGGGCCAACGTCCTGACTTTC. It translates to CASSVGGSGANVLTF.

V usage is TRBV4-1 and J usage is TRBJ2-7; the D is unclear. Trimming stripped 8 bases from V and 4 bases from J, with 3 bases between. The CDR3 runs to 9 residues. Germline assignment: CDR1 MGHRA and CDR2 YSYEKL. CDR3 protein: CASAYEQYF. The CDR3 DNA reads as TGCGCCAGCGCTTACGAGCAGTACTTC.

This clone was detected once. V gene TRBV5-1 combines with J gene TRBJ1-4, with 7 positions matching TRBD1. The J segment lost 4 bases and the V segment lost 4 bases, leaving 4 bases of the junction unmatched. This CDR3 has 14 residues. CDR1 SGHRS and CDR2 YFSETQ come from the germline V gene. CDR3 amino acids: CASSRDSRNEKLFF. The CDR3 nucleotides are TGCGCCAGCAGCAGGGACAGCCGTAATGAAAAACTGTTTTTT.

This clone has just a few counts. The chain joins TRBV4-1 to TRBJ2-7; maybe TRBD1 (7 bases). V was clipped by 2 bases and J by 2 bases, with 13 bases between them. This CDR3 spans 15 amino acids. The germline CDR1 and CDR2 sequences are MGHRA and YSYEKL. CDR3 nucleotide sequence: TGCGCCAGCAGCCAACCCAGGGGGAGGACCTACGAGCAGTACTTC. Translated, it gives CASSQPRGRTYEQYF.

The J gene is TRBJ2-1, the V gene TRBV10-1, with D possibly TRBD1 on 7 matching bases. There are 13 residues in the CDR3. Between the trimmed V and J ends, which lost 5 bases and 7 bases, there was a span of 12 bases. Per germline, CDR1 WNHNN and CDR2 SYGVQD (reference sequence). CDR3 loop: CASSRAGGNEQFF. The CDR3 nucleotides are TGCGCCAGCAGTAGGGCAGGGGGGAATGAGCAGTTCTTC.

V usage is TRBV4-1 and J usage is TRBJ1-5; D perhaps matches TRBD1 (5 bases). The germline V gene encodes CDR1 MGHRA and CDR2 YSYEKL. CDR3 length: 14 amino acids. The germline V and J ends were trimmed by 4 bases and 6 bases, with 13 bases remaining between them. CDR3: CASSPPGGVQPQHF. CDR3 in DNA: TGCGCCAGCAGCCCCCCAGGAGGGGTTCAGCCCCAGCATTTT.

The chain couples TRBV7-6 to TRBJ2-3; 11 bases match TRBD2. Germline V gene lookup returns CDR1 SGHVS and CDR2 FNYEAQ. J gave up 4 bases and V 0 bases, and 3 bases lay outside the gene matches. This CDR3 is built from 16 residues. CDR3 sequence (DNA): TGTGCCAGCAGCTTAGCTAGCGGGGGGGTTGCAGATACGCAGTATTTT. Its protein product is CASSLASGGVADTQYF.

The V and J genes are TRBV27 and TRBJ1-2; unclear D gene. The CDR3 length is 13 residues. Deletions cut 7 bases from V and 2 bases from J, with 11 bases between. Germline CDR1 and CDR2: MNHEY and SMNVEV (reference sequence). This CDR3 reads CASKLTGNYGYTF. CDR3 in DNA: TGTGCCAGCAAACTGACGGGGAACTATGGCTACACCTTC.

CDR3 amino acids: CASSVGWARGENTIYF. In DNA, the CDR3 is TGTGCCAGCAGCGTAGGGTGGGCCCGAGGGGAAAACACCATATATTTT. The V gene is TRBV9, the J gene TRBJ1-3, with D perhaps matching TRBD1 (5 bases). This CDR3 region has 16 residues. Germline V gene lookup returns CDR1 SGDLS and CDR2 YYNGEE. Trimming removed 0 bases from V and 6 bases from J, with 16 bases in between.

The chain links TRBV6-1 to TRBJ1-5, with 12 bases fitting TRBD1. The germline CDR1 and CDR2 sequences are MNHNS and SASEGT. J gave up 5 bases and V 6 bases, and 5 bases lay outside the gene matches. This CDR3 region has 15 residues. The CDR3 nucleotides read TGTGCCAGCAGGGCCGGGACAGGGGGCCATCAGCCCCAGCATTTT. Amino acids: CASRAGTGGHQPQHF.

In nucleotides, the CDR3 is TGTGCCAGCAGTGAAGCGGTCCAGGGGACATACGAGCAGTACTTC. This sequence encodes CASSEAVQGTYEQYF. V gene TRBV6-1 combines with J gene TRBJ2-7; maybe TRBD1 (6 bases). The CDR3 covers 15 residues. The germline V gene encodes CDR1 MNHNS and CDR2 SASEGT. The V end was cut by 0 bases, the J end by 4 bases, with 13 bases between.

The CDR3 sequence: CASSLAVKWREAFF. The CDR3 DNA reads TGTGCCAGCAGCTTAGCTGTGAAGTGGCGTGAAGCTTTCTTT. The J gene is TRBJ1-1, the V gene TRBV7-8; D remains unclear. The CDR3 sequence is 14 residues long. V lost 0 bases and J lost 7, with 12 bases in between. The V gene's germline CDR1 is SGHVS and CDR2 FQNEAQ.

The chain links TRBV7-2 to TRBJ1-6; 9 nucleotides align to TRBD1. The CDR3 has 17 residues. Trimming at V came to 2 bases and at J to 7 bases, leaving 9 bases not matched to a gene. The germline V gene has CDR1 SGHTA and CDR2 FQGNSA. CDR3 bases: TGTGCCAGCAGCTTATTTGCTATGGACAGGGGAAATTCACCCCTCCACTTT. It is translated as CASSLFAMDRGNSPLHF.

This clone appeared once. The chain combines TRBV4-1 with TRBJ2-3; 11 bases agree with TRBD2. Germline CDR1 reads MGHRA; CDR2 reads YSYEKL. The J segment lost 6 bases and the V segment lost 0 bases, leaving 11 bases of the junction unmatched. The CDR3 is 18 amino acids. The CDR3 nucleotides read TGCGCCAGCAGCCAAGATCGAGGCATAGCGGGGGGGCGTGATACGCAGTATTTT. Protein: CASSQDRGIAGGRDTQYF.

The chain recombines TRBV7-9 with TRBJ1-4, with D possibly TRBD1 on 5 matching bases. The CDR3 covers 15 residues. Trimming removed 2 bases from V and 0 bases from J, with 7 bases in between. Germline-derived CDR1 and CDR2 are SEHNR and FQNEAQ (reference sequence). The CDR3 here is CASSLTTATNEKLFF. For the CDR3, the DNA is TGTGCCAGCAGCTTAACGACAGCAACTAATGAAAAACTGTTTTTT.

The CDR3 region is CASSLGGRGLRYNEQFF. CDR3 in DNA: TGTGCCAGCAGCTTGGGTGGCCGAGGACTTCGATACAATGAGCAGTTCTTC. The gene calls are TRBV5-4 and TRBJ2-1; TRBD2 might be the D (5 bases). The V gene lost 0 bases and the J gene lost 4 bases, with 17 bases spanning the gap. The germline gives CDR1 SGHNT, CDR2 YYREEE (reference sequence). The CDR3 runs 17 residues.

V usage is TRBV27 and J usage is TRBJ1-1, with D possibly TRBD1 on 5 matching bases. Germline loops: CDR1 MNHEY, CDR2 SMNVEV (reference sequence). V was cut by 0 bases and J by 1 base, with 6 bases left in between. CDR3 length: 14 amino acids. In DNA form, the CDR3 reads TGTGCCAGCAGTTTATCGGGGCGGAACACTGAAGCTTTCTTT. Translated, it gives CASSLSGRNTEAFF.

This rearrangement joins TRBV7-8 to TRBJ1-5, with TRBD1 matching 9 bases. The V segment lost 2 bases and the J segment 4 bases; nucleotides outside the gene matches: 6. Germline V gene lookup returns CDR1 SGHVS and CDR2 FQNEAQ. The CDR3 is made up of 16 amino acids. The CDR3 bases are TGTGCCAGCAGCTTATCGGACAGGGGTGATAATCAGCCCCAGCATTTT. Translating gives CASSLSDRGDNQPQHF.